Below are 29 T cell receptor beta chains sequenced from a single sample in a study of T-cell reconstitution after alpha-beta-depleted transplantation in children. Unique molecular identifiers were incorporated during preparation of the TCRbeta library. In TCRdb, the PCR reads were re-called with MiXCR into one record per CDR3 protein. Of 200,000 to 300,000 distinct CDR3 sequences detected, under 9.5% appear once; the ten largest clones hold under 8%. The sequencing used PBMCs, mostly from graft donor cells, collected 180 days after TCRalphabeta/CD19-depleted stem cell transplant. These receptors were obtained from a male patient younger than 18 who had a stem cell transplant for acute lymphoblastic leukemia, so the T cells may come from the graft donor.

This clonotype was seen at least ten times. The genes are TRBV20-1 and TRBJ2-3, with D unresolved. The CDR3 extends over 13 amino acids. V lost 6 bases and J 5 bases, leaving 15 bases between the germline ends. CDR1 and CDR2 (germline): DFQATT, SNEGSKA (reference sequence). The CDR3 loop reads CSAVTRTVDTQYF. The CDR3 DNA sequence: TGCAGTGCCGTAACGAGGACGGTAGATACGCAGTATTTT.

A few counts support this clonotype. This chain connects TRBV5-6 to TRBJ2-1, with D perhaps matching TRBD1 (6 bases). The CDR3 covers 13 residues. Trimming cost V 3 bases and J 5 bases, with 9 bases left between them. Looked up from germline, CDR1 is SGHDT and CDR2 is YYEEEE. CDR3 protein: CASSYGTNNEQFF. Here the CDR3 DNA reads TGTGCCAGCAGCTACGGGACAAACAATGAGCAGTTCTTC.

Ten or more counts support this clonotype. The CDR3 loop reads CASSPRVHTGELFF. In DNA form, the CDR3 reads TGTGCCAGCAGTCCCCGGGTCCACACCGGGGAGCTGTTTTTT. The rearrangement joins TRBV2 to TRBJ2-2; no clear D. From germline, CDR1 is SNHLY and CDR2 FYNNEI. The V and J ends lost 5 bases and 3 bases respectively, with 10 bases between them. The CDR3 is made up of 14 amino acids.

In this sample, this clonotype turned up many times. The chain couples TRBV6-2 or TRBV6-3 to TRBJ2-7; D is tentatively TRBD1 or TRBD2 (6 bases each). Germline values: CDR1 MNHEY, CDR2 SVGEGT. The CDR3 runs 15 residues. Trimming took 2 bases from V and 5 from J, leaving 16 bases between them. The CDR3 nucleotides read TGTGCCAGCAGTTACCTTGACAGGAGGGAGGACGAGCAGTACTTC. Its translation is CASSYLDRREDEQYF.

This clonotype has ten or more counts. CDR3 protein: CASSPRDRDTQYF. DNA for the CDR3: TGTGCCAGCAGTCCCCGGGACAGAGATACGCAGTATTTT. This chain connects TRBV6-1 to TRBJ2-3; 7 nucleotides line up with TRBD1. Trimming at V came to 5 bases and at J to 5 bases, leaving 4 bases not matched to a gene. Germline lookup yields CDR1 MNHNS and CDR2 SASEGT. The CDR3 runs 13 residues.

This clonotype occurred many times. The V call is TRBV20-1, the J call TRBJ2-5, with 7 bases fitting TRBD1. CDR3 length: 15 residues. The V segment lost 6 bases and the J segment 2 bases; nucleotides outside the gene matches: 12. From germline, CDR1 is DFQATT and CDR2 SNEGSKA (reference sequence). The CDR3 DNA follows: TGCAGTGCACCCAGGGACAGCAGGTTTCAAGAGACCCAGTACTTC. This gives the protein CSAPRDSRFQETQYF.

This clonotype has a count of ten or more. The V call is TRBV6-5, the J call TRBJ1-1; D gene ambiguous. Trimming pared 2 bases from V and 0 bases from J, leaving 10 bases between. The V gene's germline CDR1 is MNHEY and CDR2 SVGAGI. This CDR3 has 15 amino acids. CDR3 protein: CASSYGFRMNTEAFF. The DNA for the CDR3 is TGTGCCAGCAGTTACGGGTTCAGGATGAACACTGAAGCTTTCTTT.

This clonotype appeared many times. The V and J genes are TRBV11-1 and TRBJ2-5; D not certain. CDR1 and CDR2 (germline): SGHAT, FQDESV (reference sequence). The CDR3 consists of 15 residues. V was clipped by 5 bases and J by 1 base, with 14 bases between them. The CDR3 is CASSRGALPQETQYF. The CDR3 nucleotides are TGTGCCAGCAGCCGAGGCGCGTTACCCCAAGAGACCCAGTACTTC.

This clonotype was seen at least ten times. V usage is TRBV6-5 and J usage is TRBJ1-2, with D possibly being TRBD1 (6 bases). The CDR3 extends over 15 amino acids. V was pared by 0 bases and J by 4 bases, with 12 bases between. The V gene's germline CDR1 is MNHEY and CDR2 SVGAGI. Here the CDR3 DNA reads TGTGCCAGCAGTTACTCGAAGGGGGGGGCCTATGGCTACACCTTC. Its translation is CASSYSKGGAYGYTF.

This clonotype was seen many times. The genes are TRBV12-3 or TRBV12-4 and TRBJ1-6, with no clear D. V dropped 3 bases and J dropped 10 bases, with 10 bases sitting between them. The CDR3 length is 13 residues. Written as DNA, the CDR3 is TGTGCCAGCAGTTTGGGATCCCGGTCACCCCTCCACTTT. Residues: CASSLGSRSPLHF.

The V gene is TRBV4-2, the J gene TRBJ2-5; D gene unclear. Germline CDR1 LGHNA, CDR2 YNFKEQ. This CDR3 is built from 16 residues. V lost 5 bases and J lost 0, with 16 bases in between. The CDR3 DNA is TGTGCCAGCAGCTCATCGTCGAATTCGTACCAAGAGACCCAGTACTTC. It specifies CASSSSSNSYQETQYF.

This clonotype was recorded at least ten times. The chain has TRBV12-3 or TRBV12-4 and TRBJ2-1, with a possible D match to TRBD2 (5 bases). This CDR3 is 14 amino acids long. V dropped 6 bases and J dropped 0 bases, with 9 bases sitting between them. CDR3 DNA sequence: TGTGCCAGCAGATTTCTAGCCTCCTACAATGAGCAGTTCTTC. It encodes CASRFLASYNEQFF.

This clonotype was detected only a few times. The chain has TRBV12-3 or TRBV12-4 and TRBJ2-1; D is possibly TRBD2 (5 bases). This CDR3 comprises 15 residues. The V gene lost 2 bases and the J gene lost 6 bases, with 14 bases spanning the gap. CDR3 nucleotides: TGTGCCAGCAGTTTACTGGGTCTAGCAGGCAATGAGCAGTTCTTC. Amino acid sequence: CASSLLGLAGNEQFF.

This clonotype was recorded a few times. The V call is TRBV7-9, the J call TRBJ2-4; unclear D gene. The CDR3 is 17 residues long. The V gene lost 5 bases and the J gene lost 0 bases, with 17 bases spanning the gap. Germline CDR1 is SEHNR and CDR2 is FQNEAQ (reference sequence). The CDR3 loop is CASSRMTPEIAKNIQYF. The CDR3 bases are TGTGCCAGCAGCAGGATGACACCCGAGATAGCCAAAAACATTCAGTACTTC. The complete variable domain, with remaining parts taken from reference TRBV7-9 and TRBJ2-4, reads DTGVSQNPRHKITKRGQNVTFRCDPISEHNRLYWYRQTLGQGPEFLTYFQNEAQLEKSRLLSDRFSAERPKGSFSTLEIQRTEQGDSAMYLCASSRMTPEIAKNIQYFGAGTRLSVL.

There are many counts of this clonotype. The rearrangement uses TRBV11-2 and TRBJ2-5; maybe TRBD1 (6 bases). V gave up 2 bases and J gave up 5 bases, with 12 bases separating them. Germline loops: CDR1 SGHAT, CDR2 FQNNGV. This CDR3 contains 14 residues. CDR3 sequence: CASSLRSGAETQYF. The CDR3 DNA is TGTGCCAGCAGCTTAAGGTCAGGGGCCGAGACCCAGTACTTC.

This clonotype was detected many times. The chain has TRBV20-1 and TRBJ1-3; D remains ambiguous. Germline CDR1 reads DFQATT; CDR2 reads SNEGSKA (reference sequence). V was shortened by 6 bases and J by 1 base, with 10 bases between the two germline ends. The CDR3 length is 13 residues. Here the CDR3 DNA reads TGCAGTGCGAGCGAGTTTTCTGGAAACACCATATATTTT. Translating it yields CSASEFSGNTIYF.

This clonotype was observed many times. The chain links TRBV9 to TRBJ2-7; 9 bases are shared with TRBD1. Germline loops: CDR1 SGDLS, CDR2 YYNGEE. V lost 3 bases and J lost 7; bases outside the gene matches: 11. The CDR3 consists of 15 residues. CDR3: CASSAEGQGYREQYF. CDR3 sequence (DNA): TGTGCCAGCAGCGCAGAGGGACAGGGATATAGGGAGCAGTACTTC. Together with reference TRBV9 and TRBJ2-7, the CDR3 gives the full variable domain: DSGVTQTPKHLITATGQRVTLRCSPRSGDLSVYWYQQSLDQGLQFLIQYYNGEERAKGNILERFSAQQFPDLHSELNLSSLELGDSALYFCASSAEGQGYREQYFGPGTRLTVT.

This clonotype was found a few times. In DNA, the CDR3 is TGCAGCGTTGAGGGGCAGGGAACAAGGTTTAGCTATGGCTACACCTTC. It specifies CSVEGQGTRFSYGYTF. The rearrangement joins TRBV29-1 to TRBJ1-2; a weak D match, TRBD1 (5 bases). Germline loops: CDR1 SQVTM, CDR2 ANQGSEA. Deletions cut 3 bases from V and 4 bases from J, with 21 bases between. This CDR3 contains 16 residues. The entire variable domain, with the rest obtained from reference TRBV29-1 and TRBJ1-2, is as follows: SAVISQKPSRDICQRGTSLTIQCQVDSQVTMMFWYRQQPGQSLTLIATANQGSEATYESGFVIDKFPISRPNLTFSTLTVSNMSPEDSSIYLCSVEGQGTRFSYGYTFGSGTRLTVV.

This clonotype was seen only once. The junction differs from germline at one of its ends, possibly a read error. The chain employs TRBV5-1 and TRBJ2-5; D unresolved. The CDR3 is made up of 12 amino acids. Per germline, CDR1 SGHRS and CDR2 YFSETQ. This CDR3 reads CPSSLSGETQYF. CDR3 sequence (DNA): TGCCCCAGCAGCTTGTCGGGAGAGACCCAGTACTTC.

The rearrangement joins TRBV2 to TRBJ2-5; 12 bases are shared with TRBD2. Germline CDR1 SNHLY, CDR2 FYNNEI. This CDR3 contains 16 residues. V lost 6 bases and J lost 5; bases outside the gene matches: 10. The CDR3 protein is CASSLSRLAGGETQYF. CDR3 DNA: TGTGCCAGCAGCCTCAGTCGTCTAGCGGGAGGGGAGACCCAGTACTTC.

This clonotype was counted many times. V gene TRBV5-8 combines with J gene TRBJ1-5; no reliable D call. The CDR3 contains 12 residues. Germline lookup yields CDR1 SGHTS and CDR2 YDEGEE. Trimming pared 4 bases from V and 5 bases from J, leaving 7 bases between. The chain's CDR3 is CASSLLHQPQHF. CDR3 nucleotides: TGTGCCAGCAGCCTCCTCCATCAGCCCCAGCATTTT.

At least ten counts were recorded for this clonotype. The chain uses TRBV5-1 and TRBJ2-3, with TRBD2 matching over 11 bases. The CDR3 has 16 residues. V lost 2 bases to trimming and J lost 2 bases; unmatched junction nucleotides: 4. From germline, CDR1 is SGHRS and CDR2 YFSETQ. The CDR3 is CASSLPGLAVTDTQYF. CDR3 coding DNA: TGCGCCAGCAGCTTACCGGGACTAGCGGTCACAGATACGCAGTATTTT. Full variable domain (remainder filled in from reference TRBV5-1 and TRBJ2-3): KAGVTQTPRYLIKTRGQQVTLSCSPISGHRSVSWYQQTPGQGLQFLFEYFSETQRNKGNFPGRFSGRQFSNSRSEMNVSTLELGDSALYLCASSLPGLAVTDTQYFGPGTRLTVL.

In this sample, this clonotype turned up many times. The chain has TRBV20-1 and TRBJ2-3; no definite D call. V dropped 7 bases and J dropped 1 base, with 9 bases sitting between them. The CDR3 is 12 residues long. Per germline, CDR1 DFQATT and CDR2 SNEGSKA (reference sequence). As DNA, the CDR3 is TGCAGTGGAGACGGCCGCACAGATACGCAGTATTTT. Translating it yields CSGDGRTDTQYF.

This clonotype came up many times. The gene calls are TRBV4-3 and TRBJ2-2; D unresolved. CDR1 is LGHNA and CDR2 is YSLEER in the germline V gene. CDR3 length: 14 residues. Trimming shortened V by 0 bases and J by 6 bases, and 8 bases separated the two germline ends. Written as DNA, the CDR3 is TGCGCCAGCAGCCAAGAGGGTGGGGCCGGGGAGCTGTTTTTT. Amino acid sequence: CASSQEGGAGELFF.

This clonotype was picked up a small number of times. This sequence joins TRBV4-3 and TRBJ1-1; maybe TRBD1 (5 bases). This CDR3 is built from 12 residues. Germline loops: CDR1 LGHNA, CDR2 YSLEER. The CDR3 protein is CADGDSSTEAFF. The CDR3 DNA reads as TGCGCAGACGGTGACAGTTCCACTGAAGCTTTCTTT.

This clonotype was counted at least ten times. This chain uses TRBV12-3 or TRBV12-4 with TRBJ2-7; D may be TRBD1 (6 bases). The CDR3 covers 14 residues. V was trimmed by 3 bases and J by 5 bases, leaving 14 bases between them. The CDR3 sequence is CASSFRDKDDEQYF. The CDR3, as DNA: TGTGCCAGCAGTTTCCGGGACAAGGACGACGAGCAGTACTTC.

This clonotype occurred a few times. This sequence joins TRBV19 and TRBJ1-2, with TRBD1 identical over 9 bases. Germline V gene lookup returns CDR1 LNHDA and CDR2 SQIVND (reference sequence). The CDR3 length is 16 residues. Trimming removed 5 bases from V and 5 bases from J; junction bases left unmatched: 12. CDR3 sequence reads: CASSPTGTGRWYGYTF. DNA for the CDR3: TGTGCCAGTAGTCCAACCGGGACAGGGCGGTGGTATGGCTACACCTTC.

This clonotype was found many times. The J gene is TRBJ2-7, the V gene TRBV6-1; tentatively, D is TRBD2 (7 bases). The V and J ends lost 6 bases and 3 bases respectively, with 15 bases between them. This CDR3 is 14 amino acids long. Germline CDR1 and CDR2: MNHNS and SASEGT. CDR3 coding DNA: TGTGCCAGCAGGCCCCAGGGAGGGGGCTACGAGCAGTACTTC. It codes for CASRPQGGGYEQYF.

This clonotype was picked up many times. The chain recombines TRBV10-3 with TRBJ2-3; 9 bases align to TRBD1. J gave up 4 bases and V 2 bases, and 4 bases lay outside the gene matches. Looked up from germline, CDR1 is ENHRY and CDR2 is SYGVKD. CDR3 length: 15 residues. This CDR3 is CAISERRTGADTQYF. The CDR3 coding sequence is TGTGCCATCAGTGAGCGCAGGACAGGGGCAGATACGCAGTATTTT.